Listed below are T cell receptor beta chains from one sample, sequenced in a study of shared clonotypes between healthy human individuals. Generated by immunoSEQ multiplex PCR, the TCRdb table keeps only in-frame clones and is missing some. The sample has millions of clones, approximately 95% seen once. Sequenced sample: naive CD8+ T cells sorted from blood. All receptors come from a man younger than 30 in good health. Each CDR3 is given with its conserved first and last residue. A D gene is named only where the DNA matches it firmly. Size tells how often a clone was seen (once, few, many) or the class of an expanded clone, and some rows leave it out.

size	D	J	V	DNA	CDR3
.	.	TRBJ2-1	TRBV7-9	TGTGCCAGCAGCTTAGGCGTCAATGAGCAGTTCTTC	CASSLGVNEQFF
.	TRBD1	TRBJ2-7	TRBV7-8	TGTGCCAGCACAATTCCGGGACAGGGGTCCTACGAGCAGTACTTC	CASTIPGQGSYEQYF
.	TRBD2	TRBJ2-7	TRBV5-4	TGTGCCAGCAGCTTGGGGGTAGGTGTTAGCGGGAACAACGAGCAGTACTTC	CASSLGVGVSGNNEQYF
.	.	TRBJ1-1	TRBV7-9	TGTGCCAGCAGCCCGCCTTTCGGCATTGGGGACACTGAAGCTTTCTTT	CASSPPFGIGDTEAFF
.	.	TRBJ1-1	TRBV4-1	TGCGCCAGCAGCCGGGGGCCATCGAACACTGAAGCTTTCTTT	CASSRGPSNTEAFF
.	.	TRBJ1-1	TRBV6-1	TGTGCCAGCAGTGTTTGGACTGAAGCTTTCTTT	CASSVWTEAFF
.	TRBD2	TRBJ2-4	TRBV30	TGTGCCTGGAGTTTCCGCGGGGGGGAGAACATTCAGTACTTC	CAWSFRGGENIQYF
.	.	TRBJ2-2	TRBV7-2	TGTGCCAGCAGGCCCACGGGACTCTCGAACACCGGGGAGCTGCTTTTT	CASRPTGLSNTGELLF
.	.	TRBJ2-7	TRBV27	TGTGCCAGCAGAACCCCCGGGATTGTCTACGAGCAGTACTTC	CASRTPGIVYEQYF
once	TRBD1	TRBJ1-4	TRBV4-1	TGCGCCACCGGGGGAGGGACAGTACTTGAAAAACTGTTTTTT	CATGGGTVLEKLFF
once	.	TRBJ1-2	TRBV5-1	TGCGCCAGCAGCTTGCTTGGGGGTGATGGCTACACCTTC	CASSLLGGDGYTF
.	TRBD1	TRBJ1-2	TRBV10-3	TGTGCCATCAGCGCAGGGGGTTTTTTTGGCTACACCTTC	CAISAGGFFGYTF
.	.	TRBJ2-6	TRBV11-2	TGTGCCAGCAGCTTAGGGGGGACCGTCCTGACTTTC	CASSLGGTVLTF
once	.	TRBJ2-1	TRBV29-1	TGCAGCGTTATCAGGAATGAGCAGTTCTTC	CSVIRNEQFF
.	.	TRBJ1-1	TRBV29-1	TGCAGCGTTGAACAGGTGGCGGAAGCTTTCTTT	CSVEQVAEAFF
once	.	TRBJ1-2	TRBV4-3	TGCGCCAGCAGCCAGTCATCAGGAGGACACTATGGCTACACCTTC	CASSQSSGGHYGYTF
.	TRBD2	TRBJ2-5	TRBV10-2	TGCGCCAGCAGTGAGTCGTTGCTGCGGGGGACTGGGGAGACCCAGTACTTC	CASSESLLRGTGETQYF
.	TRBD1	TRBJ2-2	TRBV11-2	TGTGCCAGCAGAGGGACAGGGGGATTGAGCACCGGGGAGCTGTTTTTT	CASRGTGGLSTGELFF
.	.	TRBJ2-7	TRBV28	TGTGCCAGCAGTTTTGGTTACGAGCAGTACTTC	CASSFGYEQYF
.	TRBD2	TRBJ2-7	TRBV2	TGTGCCAGCAGTGCCTCGGAGCGGGGGGGATACGAGCAGTACTTC	CASSASERGGYEQYF
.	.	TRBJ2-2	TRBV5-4	TGTGCCAGCACCGACAACACCGGGGAGCTGTTTTTT	CASTDNTGELFF